Here is one TCR beta chain with its context. Under the authors' procedure: Amplified reference gene primers provided the basis for estimating nucleated cell counts. TCRdb's copy holds only in-frame clones and misses some; the assay was immunoSEQ multiplex PCR. V and J calls plus clone size are reproduced from that table; the DNA served to infer D and trimming. This table holds roughly 170,000 clones, 70% to 90% found once. The source of the sample is a study of blood T cell repertoires in COVID-19. In the study overall: Material from acute and convalescent COVID-19 was sourced from the United States, Italy and Spain. The cDNA or gDNA used as material had been derived from T cells, B-cell-depleted T cells, or PBMCs.

The sequenced material came from peripheral blood. The clonotype was recovered from a woman aged 50 to 60 with COVID-19, enrolled during active disease.

The chain's CDR3 is CASSQVRGGRLNTEAFF. The CDR3 DNA sequence: TGTGCCAGCAGCCAGGTGCGGGGCGGGAGATTGAACACTGAAGCTTTCTTT. The chain has TRBV3-1 (or the pseudogene TRBV3-2) and TRBJ1-1, with a tentative D call TRBD1 (5 bases). CDR1 and CDR2 (germline): LGHDT, YNNKEL (reference sequence). Trimming cost V 3 bases and J 0 bases, with 17 bases left between them. CDR3 length: 17 residues.